Reported below is one T cell receptor (beta chain). No antigen is known for it. This sample stems from a study of shared clonotypes between healthy human individuals. Study in general: Every donor yielded three CD4 naive, three CD4 memory, two CD8 naive and one CD8 memory plate.

Study observations and caveats: Of the naive CD4 clonotypes, about 5.4% were shared across several donors. Relative to clonotypes present in all four donors, those not shared had lower generation probabilities. Sharing of clonotypes among donors was expected to vary with sequencing depth.

Sequencing used immunoSEQ multiplex PCR; TCRdb keeps in-frame clones, though not all of them. The table records approximately 980,000 clones, more than 75% of them present only once. This TCR was recovered from a man between 18 and 35 years old in good health. The sequencing sample was made of memory CD4+ T cells sorted from blood. Documented subset: CD45RA-negative fraction.

The CDR3 coding sequence is TGTGCCAGCAGTTTACGCCAGGGATCAAATTCACCCCTCCACTTT. Translation gives CASSLRQGSNSPLHF. V is TRBV27 and J is TRBJ1-6; maybe TRBD1 (5 bases). V was cut by 2 bases and J by 7 bases, with 12 bases left in between. Looked up from germline, CDR1 is MNHEY and CDR2 is SMNVEV (reference sequence). The CDR3 loop spans 15 amino acids.